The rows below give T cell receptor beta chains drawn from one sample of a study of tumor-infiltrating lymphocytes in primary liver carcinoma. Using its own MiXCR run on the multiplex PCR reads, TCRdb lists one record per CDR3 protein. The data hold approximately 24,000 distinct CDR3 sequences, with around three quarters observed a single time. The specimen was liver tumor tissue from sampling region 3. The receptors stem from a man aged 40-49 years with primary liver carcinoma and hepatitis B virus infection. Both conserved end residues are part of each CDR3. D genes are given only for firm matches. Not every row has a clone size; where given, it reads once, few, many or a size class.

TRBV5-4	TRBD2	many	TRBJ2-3	TGTGCCAGCAGCCGCCCCGGAGCGGGAGTTAGCACAGATACGCAGTATTTT	CASSRPGAGVSTDTQYF
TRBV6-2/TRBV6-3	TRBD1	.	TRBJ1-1	TGTGCCAGCAGACGAGGGACAGGGCCGACTAAAGCTTTCTTT	CASRRGTGPTKAFF
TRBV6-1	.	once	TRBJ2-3	TGTGCCAGTTTACCCAGGGGCGGGAGCACAGATACGCAGTATTTT	CASLPRGGSTDTQYF
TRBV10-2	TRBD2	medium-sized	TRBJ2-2	TGCGCCAGCAGTGAGGCTAAGGGACTAGCGGGGGACACCGGGGAGCTGTTTTTT	CASSEAKGLAGDTGELFF
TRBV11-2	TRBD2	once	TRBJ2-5	TGTGCCAGCAGCTTGGAACCGTGGTCTAGCGGGAGAGGAGAGATCCAGTACTTC	CASSLEPWSSGRGEIQYF
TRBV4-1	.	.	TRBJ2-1	TGCGCCAGCTGCCTGCTCGGTAACAACAACAGTGAGCAGTTCTTC	CASCLLGNNNSEQFF
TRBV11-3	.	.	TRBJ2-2	TGTGCCAGGTGGCGTCTTAAACCCATCGCCAGGGAGCTGTTTTTT	CARWRLKPIARELFF
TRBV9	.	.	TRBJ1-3	TGTGCCAGCAGCCGGGACACCACTTATGGAAACACCATATATTTT	CASSRDTTYGNTIYF
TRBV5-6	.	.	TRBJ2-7	TGTGCCAGCAACCCTGGGTTCGATAATATCTACGAGCAGTACTTC	CASNPGFDNIYEQYF
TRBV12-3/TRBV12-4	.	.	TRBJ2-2	TGTGCCAGCAGTTCACGGGACTGGTGGTTCACCGGAGAGCTGTTTTTT	CASSSRDWWFTGELFF
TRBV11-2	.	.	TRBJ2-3	TGCGCCAGCAGCCGACAACCCATCAACCCTACAGATGCGCAGTATTTT	CASSRQPINPTDAQYF
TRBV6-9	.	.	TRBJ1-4	TGTGCTTATCGAGTCCTGTCTTTT	CAYRVLSF
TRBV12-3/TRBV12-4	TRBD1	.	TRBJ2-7	TGTGCCAACAATAAGGGGACAGGGGGGTCCTACGAGCAGTACTTC	CANNKGTGGSYEQYF
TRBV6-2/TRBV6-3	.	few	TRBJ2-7	TGCGCCAGCAGCCGATCCGGGATTCCTGTCTACGAGCAGTACTTC	CASSRSGIPVYEQYF
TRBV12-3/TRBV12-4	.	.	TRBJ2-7	TGTGCCCACAGTATGGGGACAAGGGGGTCCTACGAGCAGTACTTC	CAHSMGTRGSYEQYF
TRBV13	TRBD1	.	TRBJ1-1	TGTGCCAGCAGCTTAGCGACAGGGTCTGAAGCCTTCTTT	CASSLATGSEAFF
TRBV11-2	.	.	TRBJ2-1	TGTGCCAGCAGCTTAGAACTCCTAACGGGAGTGAATGAGCAGTTCTTC	CASSLELLTGVNEQFF